The T cell receptor (beta chain) under discussion was sequenced for a study of T-cell reconstitution after alpha-beta-depleted transplantation in children. The germline gives CDR1 MNHEY, CDR2 SMNVEV (reference sequence). The V gene lost 4 bases and the J gene lost 0 bases, with 3 bases spanning the gap. The CDR3 runs to 12 residues. This clonotype was counted ten times or more. Preparation of the TCRbeta library involved a method that used unique molecular identifiers. TCRdb reanalysed the PCR reads using MiXCR and keeps one entry per CDR3 protein. The sample lists 20,000 to 25,000 distinct CDR3 sequences, roughly a tenth occurring once.

The sequence derives from a human donor who donated a stem cell graft to a child with chronic granulomatous disease. V and J are TRBV27 and TRBJ1-2; D is uncertain. The sample here was PBMCs from the stem cell graft donor, taken from the stem cell graft. The CDR3, as DNA: TGTGCCAGCAGTTCATCTAACTATGGCTACACCTTC. This translates into CASSSSNYGYTF.